These 21 T cell receptor beta chains were all obtained from the same sample, sequenced in a study of early T cells in non-severe SARS-CoV-2 infection (dated by TCRdb to the early 2020s). Library method: 5' RACE. TCRdb lists the instrument as NextSeq 500. TCRdb trimmed the raw reads at Q25, called clones with MiXCR and kept productive beta chains. Duplicate CDR3 protein sequences are folded into a single record with the most common DNA and genes. The sample contains 85,000 to 100,000 distinct CDR3 sequences, approximately 10% of them found a single time. The ten largest clones take up less than 5.5% of the sample. Sequencing was performed on whole blood, taken at baseline. The receptor set was obtained from an adult who was a healthcare worker with PCR-confirmed SARS-CoV-2 infection or an uninfected control (not recorded which).

In its sample, this clonotype was seen many times. The chain links TRBV6-1 to TRBJ1-1, with D uncertain. The V gene's germline CDR1 is MNHNS and CDR2 SASEGT. There are 14 residues in the CDR3. V gave up 7 bases and J gave up 2 bases, with 14 bases separating them. CDR3 loop: CASKPQLGNTEAFF. The CDR3 DNA reads as TGTGCCAGCAAGCCCCAACTCGGTAACACTGAAGCTTTCTTT.

This clonotype showed up many times. The rearrangement joins TRBV5-8 to TRBJ1-1; possible D gene TRBD1, 6 bases. V gave up 5 bases and J gave up 6 bases, with 20 bases separating them. From germline, CDR1 is SGHTS and CDR2 YDEGEE. CDR3 length equals 15 residues. The CDR3 protein is CASSHSDSQGSEAFF. The CDR3 nucleotides are TGTGCCAGCAGTCATTCGGACAGTCAAGGCTCTGAAGCTTTCTTT.

This clonotype was recorded many times. The chain links TRBV2 to TRBJ2-2; 12 nucleotides agree with TRBD2. CDR1 SNHLY and CDR2 FYNNEI come from the germline V gene. With 7 bases clipped from V and 4 bases from J, the junction kept 4 bases outside the gene matches. The CDR3 is 15 residues long. The CDR3 is CASKLAGGPTGELFF. The CDR3 nucleotides read TGTGCCAGCAAACTAGCGGGGGGACCCACCGGGGAGCTGTTTTTT.

At least ten counts were recorded for this clonotype. V usage is TRBV7-9 and J usage is TRBJ2-3; TRBD2 is a possible D gene (6 bases). Trimming shortened V by 3 bases and J by 4 bases, and 17 bases separated the two germline ends. The CDR3 is made up of 16 amino acids. Germline V gene lookup returns CDR1 SEHNR and CDR2 FQNEAQ (reference sequence). Written as DNA, the CDR3 is TGTGCCAGCAGCTTCCGGGGGACCCACCTGGCAGATACGCAGTATTTT. This sequence encodes CASSFRGTHLADTQYF.

In this sample, this clonotype turned up many times. The chain combines TRBV5-1 with TRBJ2-1, with D perhaps TRBD2 (6 bases). Trimming left V 4 bases short and J 0 bases short, with 11 bases between. Germline V CDR1 and CDR2: SGHRS, YFSETQ. This CDR3 region has 15 residues. The CDR3 reads CASSLAGSSYNEQFF. CDR3 nucleotide sequence: TGCGCCAGCAGCCTGGCGGGAAGCTCCTACAATGAGCAGTTCTTC.

With respect to this clonotype: The CDR3 end shows no conserved phenylalanine or tryptophan, and so a read error is likely. The rearrangement joins TRBV9 to TRBJ2-1; 11 nucleotides align to TRBD2. The CDR3 runs 16 residues. CDR1 is SGDLS and CDR2 is YYNGEE in the germline V gene. V trimming: 4 bases; J trimming: 6 bases; junction bases outside the gene matches: 9. CDR3 coding DNA: TGTGCCAGCAGCCCCCGGACTAGCGGGTTAGGCAATGAGCAGTTCTCC. It codes for CASSPRTSGLGNEQFS.

The sample holds many counts of this clonotype. This sequence joins TRBV29-1 and TRBJ2-1; D unresolved. CDR3 length equals 16 residues. V lost 0 bases and J lost 0, with 12 bases in between. Germline loops: CDR1 SQVTM, CDR2 ANQGSEA. CDR3: CSVEDPALRSYNEQFF. CDR3 DNA: TGCAGCGTTGAAGATCCGGCACTTCGCTCCTACAATGAGCAGTTCTTC.

This clonotype occurred many times. The chain's CDR3 is CSVEAGDYNEQFF. As DNA, the CDR3 is TGCAGCGTTGAAGCCGGAGATTACAATGAGCAGTTCTTC. V usage is TRBV29-1 and J usage is TRBJ2-1; D remains ambiguous. Per germline, CDR1 SQVTM and CDR2 ANQGSEA. V lost 1 base and J lost 4, with 8 bases in between. The CDR3 has 13 amino acids.

This clonotype was found a few times. The gene calls are TRBV7-2 and TRBJ2-3; D unclear. From germline, CDR1 is SGHTA and CDR2 FQGNSA. This CDR3 contains 13 residues. V was trimmed by 5 bases and J by 6 bases, leaving 12 bases between them. CDR3 residues: CASSGRTSDTQYF. CDR3 coding DNA: TGTGCCAGCAGCGGCCGGACGAGCGATACGCAGTATTTT.

The chain links TRBV20-1 to TRBJ2-7; TRBD2 agrees at 13 bases. Germline loops: CDR1 DFQATT, CDR2 SNEGSKA (reference sequence). V shed 2 bases and J 5 bases; nucleotides not matched to a gene: 3. This CDR3 has 14 residues. CDR3 in amino acids: CSARSTSGRNEQYF. The CDR3, as DNA: TGCAGTGCTAGATCGACTAGCGGGAGGAACGAGCAGTACTTC.

This clonotype was observed a few times. V gene TRBV10-3 combines with J gene TRBJ2-2; no firm D call. The CDR3 covers 14 residues. V was trimmed by 2 bases and J by 3 bases, leaving 7 bases between them. Germline V gives CDR1 ENHRY, CDR2 SYGVKD. The CDR3 protein is CAISEASDTGELFF. The CDR3 nucleotides are TGTGCCATCAGTGAGGCGAGCGACACCGGGGAGCTGTTTTTT.

This clonotype has a handful of counts. The V and J genes are TRBV4-1 and TRBJ2-2; D unresolved. There are 15 residues in the CDR3. From germline, CDR1 is MGHRA and CDR2 YSYEKL. Trimming pared 1 base from V and 4 bases from J, leaving 10 bases between. The CDR3: CASSQVVPITGELFF. In DNA, the CDR3 is TGCGCCAGCAGCCAAGTAGTCCCGATCACCGGGGAGCTGTTTTTT.

This clonotype has a handful of counts. V is TRBV19 and J is TRBJ1-5; D is uncertain. Trimming removed 5 bases at V and 1 base at J, with 6 bases between. The CDR3 sequence is 13 residues long. CDR1 LNHDA and CDR2 SQIVND come from the germline V gene (reference sequence). The CDR3 DNA reads TGTGCCAGTAGTGAAGGAAGCAATCAGCCCCAGCATTTT. It is translated as CASSEGSNQPQHF.

The V call is TRBV11-2, the J call TRBJ2-7, with D possibly TRBD1 on 6 matching bases. CDR1 and CDR2 from the germline V gene are SGHAT and FQNNGV. V was shortened by 3 bases and J by 7 bases, with 16 bases between the two germline ends. The CDR3 contains 14 residues. CDR3 nucleotide sequence: TGTGCCAGCAGCTTCTTACAGGGATTGGGGGAGCAGTACTTC. Translation: CASSFLQGLGEQYF.

This clonotype has more than one count but fewer than ten. J is TRBJ2-5 and V is TRBV10-3, with 7 bases aligning to TRBD1. J lost 6 bases, V lost 5 bases, and 6 bases had no gene match. CDR3 length equals 13 residues. Looked up from germline, CDR1 is ENHRY and CDR2 is SYGVKD. CDR3 in DNA: TGTGCCATCAGTCCCGACAGGGACCAGACCCAGTACTTC. This gives the protein CAISPDRDQTQYF.

The gene calls are TRBV7-9 and TRBJ1-1, with a tentative D call TRBD1 (5 bases). With 5 bases removed from V and 4 bases from J, the gap between germline ends came to 20 bases. CDR1 SEHNR and CDR2 FQNEAQ come from the germline V gene (reference sequence). The CDR3 is made up of 16 amino acids. CDR3 amino acids: CASSAGVGVSSTEAFF. The CDR3 DNA is TGTGCCAGCAGCGCCGGGGTGGGGGTATCCTCCACTGAAGCTTTCTTT.

This clonotype was seen only a few times. V and J are TRBV3-1 and TRBJ2-3; 8 positions match TRBD2. Germline V lookup: CDR1 LGHDT, CDR2 YNNKEL (reference sequence). V shed 6 bases and J 2 bases; nucleotides not matched to a gene: 10. CDR3 size: 16 residues. The CDR3 here is CASSSASGGATDTQYF. The CDR3 DNA reads TGTGCCAGCAGTTCCGCAAGCGGGGGAGCCACAGATACGCAGTATTTT.

This clonotype came up many times. One end of the junction does not line up with germline, which may come from a read error. This chain uses TRBV3-1 with TRBJ1-1; perhaps TRBD1 as D (5 bases). The CDR3 sequence is 15 residues long. Germline-derived CDR1 and CDR2 are LGHDT and YNNKEL (reference sequence). Here the CDR3 reads CASSPVLTVRTEVFF. The CDR3, as DNA: TGTGCCAGCAGCCCCGTCCTGACAGTTCGCACTGAAGTTTTCTTT.

This clonotype was picked up many times. The J gene is TRBJ2-3, the V gene TRBV6-2 or TRBV6-3; 9 nucleotides agree with TRBD2. V lost 8 bases and J lost 2; bases outside the gene matches: 11. This CDR3 region has 16 residues. Germline V gene lookup returns CDR1 MNHEY and CDR2 SVGEGT. The CDR3 region is CASGNSSGKVTDTQYF. The DNA of the CDR3 is TGTGCCAGCGGGAACTCTAGCGGGAAGGTCACAGATACGCAGTATTTT.

The chain is built from TRBV18 and TRBJ2-5; 8 bases align to TRBD1. From germline, CDR1 is KGHSH and CDR2 LQKENI. The J segment lost 5 bases and the V segment lost 2 bases, leaving 7 bases of the junction unmatched. The CDR3 runs 15 residues. DNA of the CDR3: TGTGCCAGCTCACCAGGACAGGGCTATTCGGAGACCCAGTACTTC. Protein: CASSPGQGYSETQYF. The full variable domain, its missing parts supplied by reference TRBV18 and TRBJ2-5, is NAGVMQNPRHLVRRRGQEARLRCSPMKGHSHVYWYRQLPEEGLKFMVYLQKENIIDESGMPKERFSAEFPKEGPSILRIQQVVRGDSAAYFCASSPGQGYSETQYFGPGTRLLVL.

This clonotype was seen more than once but under ten times. The J gene is TRBJ1-2, the V gene TRBV7-8, with 7 bases aligning to TRBD1. Germline CDR1 and CDR2: SGHVS and FQNEAQ. With 2 bases clipped from V and 4 bases from J, the junction kept 13 bases outside the gene matches. This CDR3 contains 17 residues. The CDR3 DNA follows: TGTGCCAGCAGCTTAATTTCAGGGGGGACTTACTCCTATGGCTACACCTTC. Its translation: CASSLISGGTYSYGYTF.